This TCR beta chain stems from a study of CD8+ T cells in alopecia areata. The authors extracted RNA and reverse transcribed it into cDNA as the sequencing template. The protocol was immunoSEQ multiplex PCR, while the TCRdb copy is restricted to in-frame clones and leaves out a portion. The data show fewer than 250,000 clones, approximately 45% seen once. The CDR3 consists of 15 residues. V was cut by 8 bases and J by 5 bases, with 18 bases left in between. The germline gives CDR1 ENHRY, CDR2 SYGVKD. The treatment was: oral pan-JAK inhibitor, 5-10 mg twice daily. The sample here was CD4+ T cells sorted from blood, taken at approximately week 37, from a patient treated with tofacitinib. The V gene is TRBV10-3, the J gene TRBJ2-2; tentatively, D is TRBD1 or TRBD2 (5 bases each). This TCR came from a human donor with alopecia areata. The CDR3 nucleotides are TGTGCCATCGGTCCCCCGGGACCCCCTACCGGGGAGCTGTTTTTT. Protein: CAIGPPGPPTGELFF.